Each of the 3 T cell receptor beta chains below was sequenced from the same sample in a study of shared clonotypes between healthy human individuals. TCRdb's table, derived via immunoSEQ multiplex PCR, lists solely in-frame clones and lacks some. The sample lists around 530,000 clones; roughly 79% were seen once. Sequenced: PBMCs. The receptors were gathered from a woman aged 35 to 49 in good health. Some clones in this sample may be carry-over from other donors' samples.

This rearrangement joins TRBV23-1 to TRBJ1-2; no clear D. TRBV23-1 is an open reading frame whose function is uncertain. Trimming removed 3 bases at V and 5 bases at J, with 10 bases between. The CDR3 is 13 amino acids. In DNA form, the CDR3 reads TGCGCCAGCAGTCAGGGCAGGTTGTATGGCTACACCTTC. Translating gives CASSQGRLYGYTF.

The CDR3 DNA reads TGTGCCAGCAGTGAAATCACGGAAGATACGCAGTATTTT. Its translation: CASSEITEDTQYF. J is TRBJ2-3 and V is TRBV2; D gene uncertain. Trimming took 2 bases from V and 5 from J, leaving 8 bases between them. Per germline, CDR1 SNHLY and CDR2 FYNNEI. This CDR3 is 13 amino acids long. The variable domain in full, with the rest retrieved from reference TRBV2 and TRBJ2-3, is EPEVTQTPSHQVTQMGQEVILRCVPISNHLYFYWYRQILGQKVEFLVSFYNNEISEKSEIFDDQFSVERPDGSNFTLKIRSTKLEDSAMYFCASSEITEDTQYFGPGTRLTVL.

The V and J genes are TRBV4-1 and TRBJ2-2; D unresolved. The CDR3 totals 13 residues. The germline V gene encodes CDR1 MGHRA and CDR2 YSYEKL. V lost 4 bases and J 7 bases, leaving 10 bases between the germline ends. CDR3 sequence reads: CASSLSLDGELFF. DNA of the CDR3: TGCGCCAGCAGCCTTAGCTTGGACGGGGAGCTGTTTTTT.